This TCR beta chain was identified in a study of T-cell memory formation after mild COVID-19. About the study: Most TCR clusters belonged to a single donor.

This clonotype was picked up a small number of times. Its target is not known. Study-wide results and limits: A subset of responding clones appeared in pre-infection memory, suggesting cross-reactive memory joined. Contracting CD8+ clones were enriched in EMRA, CD4+ mainly in CM and EM.

5'RACE with constant-segment primers built TCRalpha and TCRbeta cDNA libraries with UMIs. TCRdb processed the 5' RACE reads anew with MiXCR; each CDR3 protein has one entry. The sample consists of under 300,000 distinct CDR3 sequences, 7% to 10% of them appearing once. The clonotype originates from a man between 18 and 29 years old who had mild COVID-19 (a few samples of this study predate the infection). Cell type and time point are not known. Sequences were obtained from PBMCs or a T cell subset sorted from them (not recorded which).

CDR3 in DNA: TGCAGCGTCTCGGGGGTTGTAGATACGCAGTATTTT. Translated, it gives CSVSGVVDTQYF. The chain links TRBV29-1 to TRBJ2-3; the D gene is possibly TRBD2 (6 bases). Trimming left V 6 bases short and J 5 bases short, with 12 bases between. The CDR3 loop spans 12 amino acids. Germline loops: CDR1 SQVTM, CDR2 ANQGSEA.